This T cell receptor beta chain appears in the sequencing data of a study of blood T cells in healthy people across ages. Remarks on this clonotype: Its matching antigen is unknown.

Germline loops: CDR1 MGHRA, CDR2 YSYEKL. The CDR3 is 14 residues long. Trimming removed 0 bases at V and 1 base at J, with 5 bases between. General study points: Naive and antigen-experienced cells could not be conclusively compared, given unsorted PBMCs. With age, beta diversity per million T cells declined roughly linearly, significantly by roughly 40.

A second roughly 6 to 12 cycle PCR used barcoded and J-beta primers. TCRdb re-called the 5' RACE reads with MiXCR, one entry per CDR3 protein. The sample has 850,000 to 1,100,000 distinct CDR3 sequences, more than 30% seen once. This sequence joins TRBV4-1 and TRBJ2-3, with unresolved D. The sample comprised blood. The origin of this receptor is a man aged 18 to 29 in good health. The CDR3 protein is CASSQELGTDTQYF. The CDR3 DNA reads TGCGCCAGCAGCCAAGAATTGGGCACAGATACGCAGTATTTT.